The clone carrying this T cell receptor beta chain was observed a handful of times. These data come from a study of T-cell reconstitution after alpha-beta-depleted transplantation in children. V lost 5 bases to trimming and J lost 0 bases, with 17 bases between them. The CDR3 has 17 amino acids. A TCRbeta library incorporating unique molecular identifiers was prepared. TCRdb re-analysed the PCR reads in MiXCR, keeping a single row per CDR3 protein. In the table there are about 640,000 distinct CDR3 sequences, 15% to 20% of which are singletons. This chain connects TRBV12-3 or TRBV12-4 to TRBJ1-5, with D possibly TRBD1 on 5 matching bases. The origin of this receptor is a human donor who donated a stem cell graft to a child with acute myeloid leukemia. Sequenced material: PBMCs from the stem cell graft donor, taken from the stem cell graft. The CDR3 loop reads CASSKGRDGYSNQPQHF. The CDR3 nucleotides are TGTGCCAGCAGTAAGGGGAGGGATGGGTATAGCAATCAGCCCCAGCATTTT.